The clone carrying this T cell receptor (beta chain) was recorded at least ten times. The antigen is not known. The library targeted TCRbeta and was prepared with unique molecular identifiers. MiXCR was run by TCRdb on the PCR reads, yielding one entry per CDR3 protein. This table has about 830,000 distinct CDR3 sequences, approximately 15% appearing once. This entry belongs to a study of T-cell reconstitution after alpha-beta-depleted transplantation in children. Study outcomes and limitations: High day-60 TCRbeta diversity in some patients came from surviving recipient T cells and thymic progenitors. One year after transplant, T-cell counts and diversity came mostly from newly produced T cells. Two months or so post-transplant, alpha-beta T cells reportedly derived from several hundred expanded graft clones.

Trimming removed 9 bases from V and 7 bases from J, with 9 bases in between. Germline loops: CDR1 KGHDR, CDR2 SFDVKD. This CDR3 region has 11 residues. The chain is built from TRBV24-1 and TRBJ2-1; D possibly corresponds to TRBD1 (6 bases). The source was PBMCs, mostly from graft donor cells, collected 360 days after TCRalphabeta/CD19-depleted stem cell transplant. The source is a male patient under 18 who had a stem cell transplant for acute lymphoblastic leukemia, so the T cells may come from the graft donor. In DNA, the CDR3 is TGTGCCACCGAGGACAGAAATGAGCAGTTCTTC. It yields the protein CATEDRNEQFF.